Below, 3 T cell receptor beta chains from the same sample are listed, as sequenced in a study of cytomegalovirus exposure and HLA in healthy donors. Assay used: immunoSEQ multiplex PCR; TCRdb lists only in-frame clones, some missing. The sample has about 56,000 clones; around 90% are singletons. Sequences were obtained from PBMCs. The source of these receptors is a man aged 18 to 30 in good health and CMV-seronegative.

The genes are TRBV7-2 and TRBJ2-7, with TRBD1 identical over 7 bases. Germline V gene data show CDR1 as SGHTA and CDR2 as FQGNSA. V was clipped by 4 bases and J by 2 bases; unmatched bases: 5. There are 14 residues in the CDR3. CDR3 sequence: CASSYRGGPYEQYF. CDR3 coding DNA: TGTGCCAGCAGCTACAGGGGTGGACCCTACGAGCAGTACTTC.

This clone appeared a single time. This sequence joins TRBV7-9 and TRBJ2-1; 11 bases map to TRBD2. The CDR3 extends over 17 amino acids. The J segment lost 6 bases and the V segment lost 1 base, leaving 8 bases of the junction unmatched. Per the germline V gene, CDR1 is SEHNR and CDR2 is FQNEAQ (reference sequence). The CDR3 DNA reads TGTGCCAGCAGCTTAGTCTTAGGACTAGCGGGCAGCAATGAGCAGTTCTTC. It translates to CASSLVLGLAGSNEQFF.

The chain joins TRBV4-1 to TRBJ2-1, with D unclear. The length of the CDR3 is 12 residues. Trimming removed 0 bases at V and 6 bases at J, with 3 bases between. Germline values: CDR1 MGHRA, CDR2 YSYEKL. The CDR3 spells CASSQDINEQFF. For the CDR3, the DNA is TGCGCCAGCAGCCAAGATATCAATGAGCAGTTCTTC.